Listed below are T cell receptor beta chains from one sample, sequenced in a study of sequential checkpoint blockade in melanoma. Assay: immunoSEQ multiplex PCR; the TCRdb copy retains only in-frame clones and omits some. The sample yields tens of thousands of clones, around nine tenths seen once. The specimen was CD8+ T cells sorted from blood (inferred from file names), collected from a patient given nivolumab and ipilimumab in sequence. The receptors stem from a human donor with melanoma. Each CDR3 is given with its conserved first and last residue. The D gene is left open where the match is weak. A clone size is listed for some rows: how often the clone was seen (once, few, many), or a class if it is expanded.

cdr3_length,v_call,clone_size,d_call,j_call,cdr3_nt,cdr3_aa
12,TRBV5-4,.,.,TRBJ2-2,TGTGCCATCCCCCTGGGGGGCGGGGAGCTGTTTTTT,CAIPLGGGELFF
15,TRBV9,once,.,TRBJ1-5,TGTGCCAGCAGCGTAGGGGCAGGGGCCAATCAGCCCCAGCATTTT,CASSVGAGANQPQHF
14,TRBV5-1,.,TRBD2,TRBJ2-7,TGCGCCAGCAGCGCAGCGGGAGGATCCTACGAGCAGTACTTC,CASSAAGGSYEQYF
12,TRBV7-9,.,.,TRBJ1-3,TGTGCCAGCAGCTTAGGGACAGACACCATATATTTT,CASSLGTDTIYF
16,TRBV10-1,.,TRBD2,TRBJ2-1,TGCGCCAGCAGCAGGAGGACTAGCGGGAAAAACAATGAGCAGTTCTTC,CASSRRTSGKNNEQFF
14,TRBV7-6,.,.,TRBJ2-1,TGTGCCAGCAGCCCCGACAGGCAAGACAATGAGCAGTTCTTC,CASSPDRQDNEQFF
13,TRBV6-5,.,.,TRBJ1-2,TGTGCCAGCAGCCCCGGGGGTGGTACGGGCTACACCTTC,CASSPGGGTGYTF
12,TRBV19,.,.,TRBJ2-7,TGTGCCAGTAACCAGGGTTCCAACGAGCAGTACTTC,CASNQGSNEQYF
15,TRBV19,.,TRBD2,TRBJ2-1,TGTGCCAGTAGTACTAGCGGGAGCTCCTACAATGAGCAGTTCTTC,CASSTSGSSYNEQFF
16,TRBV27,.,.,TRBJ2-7,TGTGCCAGCAGTTTAGGGGTAGGGGCGATACTCTACGAGCAGTACTTC,CASSLGVGAILYEQYF
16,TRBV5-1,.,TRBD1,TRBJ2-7,TGCGCCAGCAGCTTGAGACAGGGAAGCTTATCCTACGAGCAGTACTTC,CASSLRQGSLSYEQYF
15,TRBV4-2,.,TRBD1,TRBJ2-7,TGTGCCAGCAGCCAAGAAAGGACAGGGCCCTACGAGCAGTACTTC,CASSQERTGPYEQYF
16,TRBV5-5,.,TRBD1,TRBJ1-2,TGTGCCAGCAGCTGGACCCCGGGGACAGGGGGCTATGGCTACACCTTC,CASSWTPGTGGYGYTF
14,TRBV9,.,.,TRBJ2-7,TGTGCCAGCAGCGCCTACCAGGGTTCCTACGAGCAGTACTTC,CASSAYQGSYEQYF
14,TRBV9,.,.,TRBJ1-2,TGTGCCAGCAGCGTAGGGGGGGGGAACTATGGCTACACCTTC,CASSVGGGNYGYTF
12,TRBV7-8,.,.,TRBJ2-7,TGTGCCAGCAGCTTAGCACCAGACGAGCAGTACTTC,CASSLAPDEQYF
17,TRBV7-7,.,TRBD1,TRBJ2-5,TGTGCCAGCAGCGCCAGCGGACAGGCCTCGTACCAAGAGACCCAGTACTTC,CASSASGQASYQETQYF
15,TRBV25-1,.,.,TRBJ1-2,TGTGCCAGCCGCCCAACAGGGAGAGCAGACTATGGCTACACCTTC,CASRPTGRADYGYTF
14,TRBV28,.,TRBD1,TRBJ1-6,TGTGCCAGCAGCCAGGGGGAGCGGGATTCACCCCTCCACTTT,CASSQGERDSPLHF
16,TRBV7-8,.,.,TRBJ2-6,TGTGCCAGCAGCTTATACCAGTACTCTGGGGCCAACGTCCTGACTTTC,CASSLYQYSGANVLTF
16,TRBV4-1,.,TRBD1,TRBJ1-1,TGCGCCAGCAGCCAACGGGCAGGGGGCGCGTTCACTGAAGCTTTCTTT,CASSQRAGGAFTEAFF
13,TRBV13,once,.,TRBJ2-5,TGTGCCAGCAGCTTGGCGGGGGCCAAGACCCAGTACTTC,CASSLAGAKTQYF
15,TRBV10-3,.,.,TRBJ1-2,TGTGCCATCAGTCGTGCAGGGCCGCAGAACTATGGCTACACCTTC,CAISRAGPQNYGYTF
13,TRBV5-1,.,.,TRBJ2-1,TGCGCCAGCAGCTTGCATGGGGAGAATGAGCAGTTCTTC,CASSLHGENEQFF